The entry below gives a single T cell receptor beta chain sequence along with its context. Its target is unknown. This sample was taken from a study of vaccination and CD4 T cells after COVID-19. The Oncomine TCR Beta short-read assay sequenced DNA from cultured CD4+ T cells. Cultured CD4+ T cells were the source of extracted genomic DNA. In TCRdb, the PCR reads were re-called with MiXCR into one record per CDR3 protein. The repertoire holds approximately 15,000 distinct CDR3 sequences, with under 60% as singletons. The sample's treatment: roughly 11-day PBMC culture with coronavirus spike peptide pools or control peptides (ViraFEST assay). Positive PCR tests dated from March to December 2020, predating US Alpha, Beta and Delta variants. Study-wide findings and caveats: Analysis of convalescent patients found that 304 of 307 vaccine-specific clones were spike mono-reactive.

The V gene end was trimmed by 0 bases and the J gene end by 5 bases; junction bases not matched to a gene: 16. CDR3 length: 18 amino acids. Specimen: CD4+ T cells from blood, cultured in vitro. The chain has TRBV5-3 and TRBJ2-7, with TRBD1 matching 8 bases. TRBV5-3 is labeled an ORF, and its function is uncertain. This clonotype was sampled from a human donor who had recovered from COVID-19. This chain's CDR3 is CARSLASSGGQGVHEQYF. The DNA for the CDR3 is TGTGCCAGAAGCTTGGCCTCTTCAGGCGGACAGGGTGTCCACGAGCAGTACTTC.